The present entry profiles one T cell receptor beta chain with its context. Its antigen is not identified. The record originates from a study of cytomegalovirus exposure and HLA in healthy donors. Study-level information: Among about 179 million T cells, an earlier analysis found roughly 110 million unique TCR beta sequences.

Healthy bone marrow donors supplied every sample. Whole-study findings and limits: Productive rates of about 90% or about 30% were seen for most TCR beta V segments in an earlier analysis. An analysis was carried out later, and it reportedly showed fewer N-insertions in an Asian-associated ancestry cluster than the 666-donor mean.

The primer mix had 60 Vbeta and 13 Jbeta primers. Clones were read by immunoSEQ multiplex PCR, and TCRdb kept only the in-frame ones, dropping some. The table records about 110,000 clones, around 81% of them present only once. This TCR was recovered from a woman aged 25 to 39 in good health and CMV-seronegative. The sequenced sample was PBMCs.

CDR3: CASSLVARGGPNYGYTF. The DNA for the CDR3 is TGCGCCAGCAGCTTGGTGGCCAGGGGTGGACCTAACTATGGCTACACCTTC. This chain links TRBV5-1 with TRBJ1-2, with D maybe TRBD1 (6 bases). Trimming stripped 0 bases from V and 0 bases from J, with 15 bases between. Germline CDR1 SGHRS, CDR2 YFSETQ. The CDR3 runs 17 residues.